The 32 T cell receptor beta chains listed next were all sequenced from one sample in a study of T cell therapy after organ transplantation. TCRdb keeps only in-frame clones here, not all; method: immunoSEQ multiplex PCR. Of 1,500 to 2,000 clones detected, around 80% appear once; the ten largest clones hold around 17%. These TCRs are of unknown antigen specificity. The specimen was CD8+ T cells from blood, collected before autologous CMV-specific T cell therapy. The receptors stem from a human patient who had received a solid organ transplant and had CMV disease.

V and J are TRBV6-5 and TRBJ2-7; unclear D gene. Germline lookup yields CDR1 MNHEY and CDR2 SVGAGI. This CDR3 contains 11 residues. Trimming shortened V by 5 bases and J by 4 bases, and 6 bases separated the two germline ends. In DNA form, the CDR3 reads TGTGCCAGCAGTGCTATTTACGAGCAGTACTTC. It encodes CASSAIYEQYF.

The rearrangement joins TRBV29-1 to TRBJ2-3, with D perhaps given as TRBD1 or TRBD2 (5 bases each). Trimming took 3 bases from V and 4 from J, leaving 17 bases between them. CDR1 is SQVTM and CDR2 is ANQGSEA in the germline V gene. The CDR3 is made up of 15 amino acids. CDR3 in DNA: TGCAGCGTTGACGGGATGGCTTTGGGGGCAGATACGCAGTATTTT. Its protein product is CSVDGMALGADTQYF.

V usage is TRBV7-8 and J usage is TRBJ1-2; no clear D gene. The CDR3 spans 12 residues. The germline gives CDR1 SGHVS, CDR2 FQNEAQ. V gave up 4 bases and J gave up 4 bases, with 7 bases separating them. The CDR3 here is CASSSGSYGYTF. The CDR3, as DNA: TGTGCCAGCAGCTCCGGGAGCTATGGCTACACCTTC.

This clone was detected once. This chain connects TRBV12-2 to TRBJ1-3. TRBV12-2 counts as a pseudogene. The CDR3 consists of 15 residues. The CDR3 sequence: CASRLDGFSGNTIYF. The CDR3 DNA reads TGTGCAAGTCGCCTCGACGGGTTCTCTGGAAACACCATATATTTT.

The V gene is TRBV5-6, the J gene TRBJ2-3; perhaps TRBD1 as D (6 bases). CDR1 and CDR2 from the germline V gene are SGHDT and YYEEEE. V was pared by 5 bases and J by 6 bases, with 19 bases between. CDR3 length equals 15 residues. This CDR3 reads CASSPAIRGWDTQYF. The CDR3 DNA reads TGTGCCAGCAGTCCCGCCATCAGGGGCTGGGATACGCAGTATTTT.

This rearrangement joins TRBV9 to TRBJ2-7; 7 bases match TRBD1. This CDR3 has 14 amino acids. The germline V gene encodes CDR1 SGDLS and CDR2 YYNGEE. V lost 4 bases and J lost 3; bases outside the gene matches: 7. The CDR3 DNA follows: TGTGCCAGCAGCTCATACAGGGACAGCTACGAGCAGTACTTC. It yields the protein CASSSYRDSYEQYF.

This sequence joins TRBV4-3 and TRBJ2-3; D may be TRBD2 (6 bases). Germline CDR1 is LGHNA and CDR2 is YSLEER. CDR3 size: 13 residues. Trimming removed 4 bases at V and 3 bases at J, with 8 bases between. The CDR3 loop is CASSLSGTDTQYF. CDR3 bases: TGCGCCAGCAGCCTAAGCGGGACAGATACGCAGTATTTT.

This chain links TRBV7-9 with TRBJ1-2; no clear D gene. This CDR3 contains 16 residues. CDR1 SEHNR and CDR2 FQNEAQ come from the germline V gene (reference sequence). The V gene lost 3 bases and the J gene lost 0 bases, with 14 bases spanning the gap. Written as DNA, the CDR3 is TGTGCCAGCAGCTTCCGGACGGACGACCCTAACTATGGCTACACCTTC. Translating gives CASSFRTDDPNYGYTF.

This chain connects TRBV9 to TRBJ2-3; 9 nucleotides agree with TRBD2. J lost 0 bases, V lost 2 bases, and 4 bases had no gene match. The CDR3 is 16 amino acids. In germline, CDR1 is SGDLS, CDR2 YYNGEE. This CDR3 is CASSVWREGSTDTQYF. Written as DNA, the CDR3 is TGTGCCAGCAGCGTCTGGCGGGAGGGAAGCACAGATACGCAGTATTTT.

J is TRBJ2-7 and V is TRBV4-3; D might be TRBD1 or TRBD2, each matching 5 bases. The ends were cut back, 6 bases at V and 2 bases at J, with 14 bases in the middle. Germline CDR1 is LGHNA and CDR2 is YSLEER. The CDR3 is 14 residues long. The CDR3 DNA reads TGCGCCAGCAGGCCCGGGATAGGGGCCTACGAGCAGTACTTC. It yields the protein CASRPGIGAYEQYF.

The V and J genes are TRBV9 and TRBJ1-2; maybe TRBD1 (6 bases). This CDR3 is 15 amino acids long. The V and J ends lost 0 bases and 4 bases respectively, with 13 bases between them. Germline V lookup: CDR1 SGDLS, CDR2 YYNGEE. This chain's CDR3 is CASSVVETGLYGYTF. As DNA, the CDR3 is TGTGCCAGCAGCGTAGTTGAGACAGGACTCTATGGCTACACCTTC.

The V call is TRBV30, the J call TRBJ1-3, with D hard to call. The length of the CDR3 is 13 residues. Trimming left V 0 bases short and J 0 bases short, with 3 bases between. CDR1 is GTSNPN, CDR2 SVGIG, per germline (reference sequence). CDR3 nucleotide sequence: TGTGCCTGGAGTGTCTCCTCTGGAAACACCATATATTTT. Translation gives CAWSVSSGNTIYF.

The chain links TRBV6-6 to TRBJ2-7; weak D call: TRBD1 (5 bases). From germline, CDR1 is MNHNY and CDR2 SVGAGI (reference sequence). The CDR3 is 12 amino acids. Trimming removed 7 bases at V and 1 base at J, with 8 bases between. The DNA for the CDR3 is TGTGCCAGCACAGGGCCGTCCTACGAGCAGTACTTC. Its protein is CASTGPSYEQYF.

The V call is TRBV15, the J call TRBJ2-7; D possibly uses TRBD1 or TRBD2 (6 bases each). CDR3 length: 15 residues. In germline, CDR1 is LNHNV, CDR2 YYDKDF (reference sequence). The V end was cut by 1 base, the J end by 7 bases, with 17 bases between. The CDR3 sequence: CATSRGGDTQGEQYF. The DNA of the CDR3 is TGTGCCACCAGCAGAGGGGGGGACACCCAAGGGGAGCAGTACTTC. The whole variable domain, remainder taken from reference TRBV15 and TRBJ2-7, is DAMVIQNPRYQVTQFGKPVTLSCSQTLNHNVMYWYQQKSSQAPKLLFHYYDKDFNNEADTPDNFQSRRPNTSFCFLDIRSPGLGDTAMYLCATSRGGDTQGEQYFGPGTRLTVT.

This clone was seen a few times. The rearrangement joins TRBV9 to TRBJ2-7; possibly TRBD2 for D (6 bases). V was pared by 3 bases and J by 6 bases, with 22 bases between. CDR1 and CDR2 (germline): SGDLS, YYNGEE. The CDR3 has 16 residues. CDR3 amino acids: CASSATSEGPLSEQYF. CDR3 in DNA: TGTGCCAGCAGCGCTACCTCGGAGGGGCCCCTATCCGAGCAGTACTTC.

For the CDR3, the DNA is TGTGCCAGCATCGGCCCCTACGGGGAGACAGATACGCAGTATTTT. Residues: CASIGPYGETDTQYF. V usage is TRBV7-9 and J usage is TRBJ2-3; a possible D gene is TRBD2 (5 bases). Looked up from germline, CDR1 is SEHNR and CDR2 is FQNEAQ (reference sequence). V was clipped by 7 bases and J by 3 bases, with 17 bases between them. There are 15 residues in the CDR3.

The CDR3 bases are TGTGCCAGCAGCTCCCCCGGGGGACATGCATCATTCTTT. Amino acids: CASSSPGGHASFF. V usage is TRBV5-5 and J usage is TRBJ1-1; tentatively, D is TRBD1 (6 bases). Trimming took off 3 bases at V and 14 bases at J, with 20 bases between the two ends. The CDR3 loop spans 13 amino acids. CDR1 and CDR2 from the germline V gene are SGHKS and YYEKEE (reference sequence). Complete variable domain (other parts from reference TRBV5-5 and TRBJ1-1): DAGVTQSPTHLIKTRGQQVTLRCSPISGHKSVSWYQQVLGQGPQFIFQYYEKEERGRGNFPDRFSARQFPNYSSELNVNALLLGDSALYLCASSSPGGHASFFGQGTRLTVV.

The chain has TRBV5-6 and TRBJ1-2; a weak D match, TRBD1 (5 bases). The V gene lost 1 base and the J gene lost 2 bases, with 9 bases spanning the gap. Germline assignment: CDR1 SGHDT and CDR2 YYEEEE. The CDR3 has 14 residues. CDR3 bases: TGTGCCAGCAGCTTGCGGGGCCTGAACTATGGCTACACCTTC. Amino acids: CASSLRGLNYGYTF.

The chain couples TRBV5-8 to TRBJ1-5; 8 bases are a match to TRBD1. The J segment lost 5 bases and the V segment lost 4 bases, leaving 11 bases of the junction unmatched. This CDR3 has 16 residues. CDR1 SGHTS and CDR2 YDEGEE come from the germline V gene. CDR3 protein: CASSIVRTGPDQPQHF. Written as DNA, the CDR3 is TGTGCCAGCAGCATAGTACGGACAGGGCCGGATCAGCCCCAGCATTTT.

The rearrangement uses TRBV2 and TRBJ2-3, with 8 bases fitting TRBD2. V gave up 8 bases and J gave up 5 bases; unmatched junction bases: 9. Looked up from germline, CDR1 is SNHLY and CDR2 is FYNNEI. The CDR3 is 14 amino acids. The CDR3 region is CASPPAGVIDTQYF. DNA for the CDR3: TGTGCCAGCCCCCCAGCGGGGGTGATAGATACGCAGTATTTT.

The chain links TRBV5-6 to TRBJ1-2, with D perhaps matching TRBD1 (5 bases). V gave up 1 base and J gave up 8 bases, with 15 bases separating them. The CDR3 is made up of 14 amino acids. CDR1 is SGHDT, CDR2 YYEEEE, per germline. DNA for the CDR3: TGTGCCAGCAGCTTGTCTTGGGGGTCCAGGGGCTACACCTTC. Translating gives CASSLSWGSRGYTF.

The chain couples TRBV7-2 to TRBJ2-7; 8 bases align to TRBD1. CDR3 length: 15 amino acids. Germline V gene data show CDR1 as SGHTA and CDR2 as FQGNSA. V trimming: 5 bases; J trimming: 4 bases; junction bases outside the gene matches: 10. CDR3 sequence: CASSVDRGFGYEQYF. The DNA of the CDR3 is TGTGCCAGCAGCGTTGACAGGGGATTTGGGTACGAGCAGTACTTC.

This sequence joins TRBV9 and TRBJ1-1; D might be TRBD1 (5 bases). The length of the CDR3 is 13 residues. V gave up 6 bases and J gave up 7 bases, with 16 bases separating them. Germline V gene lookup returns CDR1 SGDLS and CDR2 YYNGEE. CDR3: CASTETGDGEAFF. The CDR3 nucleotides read TGTGCCAGCACAGAAACCGGGGACGGTGAAGCTTTCTTT.

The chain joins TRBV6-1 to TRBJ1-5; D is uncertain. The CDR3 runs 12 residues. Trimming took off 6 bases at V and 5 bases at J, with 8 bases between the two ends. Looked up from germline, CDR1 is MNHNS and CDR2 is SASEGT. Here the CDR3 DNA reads TGTGCCAGCAGCCCCAGGTATCAGCCCCAGCATTTT. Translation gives CASSPRYQPQHF.

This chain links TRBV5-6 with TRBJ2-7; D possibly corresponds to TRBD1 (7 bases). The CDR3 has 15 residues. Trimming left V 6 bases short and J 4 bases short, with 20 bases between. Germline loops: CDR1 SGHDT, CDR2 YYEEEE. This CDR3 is CASTKEGGGRYEQYF. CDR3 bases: TGTGCCAGCACCAAAGAAGGAGGGGGCAGGTACGAGCAGTACTTC.

CDR3 coding DNA: TGCGCCAGCAGCCAAGATATCGGGACTAGCGGTGAACACATCGGGGAGCTGTTTTTT. It is translated as CASSQDIGTSGEHIGELFF. J is TRBJ2-2 and V is TRBV4-1, with 11 bases matching TRBD2. Per germline, CDR1 MGHRA and CDR2 YSYEKL. V lost 0 bases, J lost 7 bases, and 13 bases stayed unmatched. The CDR3 has 19 residues.

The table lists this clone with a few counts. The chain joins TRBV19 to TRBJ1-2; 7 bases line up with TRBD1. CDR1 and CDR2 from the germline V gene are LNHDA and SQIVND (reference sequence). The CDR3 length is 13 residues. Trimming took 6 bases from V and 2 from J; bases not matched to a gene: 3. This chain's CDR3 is CASSGDRNYGYTF. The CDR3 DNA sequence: TGTGCCAGTAGCGGGGACAGAAACTATGGCTACACCTTC. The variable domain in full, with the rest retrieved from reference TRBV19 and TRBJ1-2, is DGGITQSPKYLFRKEGQNVTLSCEQNLNHDAMYWYRQDPGQGLRLIYYSQIVNDFQKGDIAEGYSVSREKKESFPLTVTSAQKNPTAFYLCASSGDRNYGYTFGSGTRLTVV.

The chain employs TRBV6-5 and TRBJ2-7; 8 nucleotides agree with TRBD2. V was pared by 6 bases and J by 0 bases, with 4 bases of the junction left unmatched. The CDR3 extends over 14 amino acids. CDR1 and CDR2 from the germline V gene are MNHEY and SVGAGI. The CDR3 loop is CASRLAGSSYEQYF. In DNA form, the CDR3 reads TGTGCCAGCAGATTAGCGGGGAGCTCCTACGAGCAGTACTTC.

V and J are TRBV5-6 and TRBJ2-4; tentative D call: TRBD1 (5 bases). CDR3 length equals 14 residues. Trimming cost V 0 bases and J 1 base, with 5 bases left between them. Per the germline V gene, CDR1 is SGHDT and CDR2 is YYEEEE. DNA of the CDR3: TGTGCCAGCAGCTTGGCAGGGGCCAAAAACATTCAGTACTTC. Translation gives CASSLAGAKNIQYF. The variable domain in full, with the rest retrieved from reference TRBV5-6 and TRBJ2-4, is DAGVTQSPTHLIKTRGQQVTLRCSPKSGHDTVSWYQQALGQGPQFIFQYYEEEERQRGNFPDRFSGHQFPNYSSELNVNALLLGDSALYLCASSLAGAKNIQYFGAGTRLSVL.

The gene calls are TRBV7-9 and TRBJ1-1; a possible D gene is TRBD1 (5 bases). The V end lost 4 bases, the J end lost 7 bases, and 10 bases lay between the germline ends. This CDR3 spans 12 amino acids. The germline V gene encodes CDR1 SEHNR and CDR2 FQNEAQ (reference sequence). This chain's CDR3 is CASSSGTLEAFF. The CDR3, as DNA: TGTGCCAGCAGCTCCGGGACCCTTGAAGCTTTCTTT.

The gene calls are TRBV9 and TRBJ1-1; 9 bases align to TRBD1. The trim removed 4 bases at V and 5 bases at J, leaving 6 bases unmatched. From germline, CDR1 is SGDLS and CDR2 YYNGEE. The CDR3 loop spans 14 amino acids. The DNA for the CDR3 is TGTGCCAGCAGCTTCGGGACAGGGCCAACTGAAGCTTTCTTT. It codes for CASSFGTGPTEAFF.

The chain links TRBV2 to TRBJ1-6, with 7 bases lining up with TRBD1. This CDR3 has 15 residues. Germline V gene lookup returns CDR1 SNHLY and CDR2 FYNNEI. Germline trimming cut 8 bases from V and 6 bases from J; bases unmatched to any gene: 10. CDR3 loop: CASGGGTEFNSPLHF. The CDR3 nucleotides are TGTGCCAGCGGAGGGGGGACAGAGTTTAATTCACCCCTCCACTTT.